Sequencing of this TCR beta chain was carried out in a study of blood T cells in healthy people across ages. Looking at the study overall: Template-switching capture recovered about one barcoded beta molecule per two T cells.

Peripheral blood samples of roughly 10 milliliters were drawn from each donor. Primers used in a second PCR of roughly 7 to 12 cycles were a sample-barcoded 5' primer and a J-beta primer mix. TCRdb reprocessed the 5' RACE reads via MiXCR and lists one record per CDR3 protein. The sample shows more than 650,000 distinct CDR3 sequences, over 20% of them seen only once. This CDR3 has 12 amino acids. V trimming: 5 bases; J trimming: 13 bases; junction bases outside the gene matches: 10. The germline gives CDR1 MDHEN, CDR2 SYDVKM. Details on this clonotype: Antigen unknown.

Notes on the study in general: Older age coincided with a roughly linear decline in TCR beta diversity per million T cells. PBMCs that were unsorted prevented a conclusive naive versus antigen-experienced comparison.

Sequences were obtained from blood. The rearrangement joins TRBV28 to TRBJ1-1; 7 positions agree with TRBD1. The receptor's source is a man aged 65 to 85 in good health. DNA for the CDR3: TGTGCCAGCAGTCGAGGGACAGCTATATTTTTCTTT. This sequence encodes CASSRGTAIFFF.